Below, 19 T cell receptor beta chains from the same sample are listed, as sequenced in a study of tumor-infiltrating lymphocytes in primary liver carcinoma. Making TCR beta cDNA involved around 510 ng total RNA and a constant-region primer. Libraries for TCR beta were built through three nested multiplex PCR rounds, which together made up a slightly modified ARM-PCR procedure. Two initial PCR rounds of approximately 10 cycles each paired TRBV1-TRBV30 forward primers with a C-beta reverse primer. TCRdb analysed the multiplex PCR reads with MiXCR anew, one entry per CDR3 protein. The data show 200,000 or so distinct CDR3 sequences, roughly two thirds seen once. RNA was extracted from whole blood without cell sorting, alongside germline DNA. Material: peripheral blood. These receptors came from a woman aged 55 to 70 with primary liver carcinoma and hepatitis B virus infection.

Details on this clonotype: A much more abundant neighbour one base away suggests this may be a read error. The rearrangement links TRBV4-1 to TRBJ2-7; TRBD2 might be the D (5 bases). V was shortened by 4 bases and J by 3 bases, with 13 bases between the two germline ends. The germline gives CDR1 MGHRA, CDR2 YSYEKL. This CDR3 comprises 14 residues. In DNA, the CDR3 is TGCGCCAGCAGCCCCTTGGACGGAGGCTACGAGCAGTACTTC. It yields the protein CASSPLDGGYEQYF.

Comment on this clonotype: The conserved phenylalanine or tryptophan normally closing the CDR3 is absent here, so this likely arose from a read error. The chain has TRBV6-2 or TRBV6-3 and TRBJ2-1; 7 positions match TRBD2. Germline lookup yields CDR1 MNHEY and CDR2 SVGEGT. V shed 6 bases, J shed 7 bases, and the junction held 12 bases outside the gene matches. The CDR3 consists of 15 residues. This CDR3 reads CASRYGGGRSNEQFS. The CDR3, as DNA: TGTGCCAGCAGATACGGTGGCGGGAGATCGAATGAGCAGTTCTCC.

This chain uses TRBV28 with TRBJ2-1; no clear D. Germline V gives CDR1 MDHEN, CDR2 SYDVKM. The germline V and J ends were trimmed by 5 bases and 3 bases, with 11 bases remaining between them. The CDR3 is 14 residues long. The CDR3 coding sequence is TGTGCCAGCAGTACTCGCACGGTCTACAATGAGCAGTTCTTC. Translation gives CASSTRTVYNEQFF.

This clonotype was observed a single time. A much larger clone is a single base away; this may be a read error. This chain joins TRBV6-2 or TRBV6-3 and TRBJ1-1; weak D call: TRBD1 (6 bases). Trimming left V 5 bases short and J 1 base short, with 20 bases between. From germline, CDR1 is MNHEY and CDR2 SVGEGT. This CDR3 spans 17 amino acids. The CDR3 bases are TGTGCCAGCAGTCAGTACGCCCCGGGACACTGGAACACTGAAGCTTTCTTT. This sequence encodes CASSQYAPGHWNTEAFF.

As for this clonotype: A read error may produce the germline difference seen at one junction end. V usage is TRBV29-1 and J usage is TRBJ1-1; D perhaps matches TRBD1 (5 bases). Germline V gene sequence: CDR1 SQVTM, CDR2 ANQGSEA. This CDR3 comprises 13 residues. CDR3 nucleotide sequence: TGCAGCTTTGAACGAGTGGGGGAGAATGAAGCTTTCTTT. Translating gives CSFERVGENEAFF.

Regarding this clonotype: Relative to the germline gene, one junction end is altered; a read error may explain this. J is TRBJ2-1 and V is TRBV6-1; a weak D match, TRBD2 (6 bases). The CDR3 runs to 14 residues. Per the germline V gene, CDR1 is MNHNS and CDR2 is SASEGT. CDR3 protein: CASRGDWRGNEQLF. CDR3 bases: TGTGCTAGCAGAGGGGACTGGCGGGGCAATGAGCAGTTATTC.

About this clonotype itself: This CDR3 fails to terminate in the conserved phenylalanine or tryptophan, so it likely reflects a read error. The V and J genes are TRBV6-1 and TRBJ2-5; perhaps TRBD2 as D (5 bases). The germline V gene encodes CDR1 MNHNS and CDR2 SASEGT. This CDR3 is built from 13 residues. The CDR3: CASSVSVGEAQYI. Written as DNA, the CDR3 is TGTGCCAGCAGTGTCTCGGTGGGAGAGGCCCAGTACATC.

Concerning this clonotype: Given the absence of the conserved phenylalanine or tryptophan at the CDR3 end, a read error is likely. The chain employs TRBV6-5 and TRBJ2-1; D may be TRBD2 (5 bases). The germline V gene has CDR1 MNHEY and CDR2 SVGAGI. The CDR3 extends over 14 amino acids. Trimming shortened V by 7 bases and J by 7 bases, and 17 bases separated the two germline ends. CDR3 sequence: CASTIGPRENEQFL. CDR3 nucleotide sequence: TGTGCCAGCACCATCGGACCTCGGGAAAATGAGCAGTTCTTA.

To note about this clonotype: A much larger clone lies one base from this, so it may be a read error. This chain uses TRBV4-2 with TRBJ2-5; no reliable D call. Germline V gene data show CDR1 as LGHNA and CDR2 as YNFKEQ. V was shortened by 0 bases and J by 6 bases, with 11 bases between the two germline ends. The CDR3 loop spans 14 amino acids. CDR3 amino acids: CASSQDENLKTQYF. The CDR3 DNA is TGTGCCAGCAGCCAAGATGAGAATCTGAAGACCCAGTACTTC.

The rearrangement links TRBV12-3 or TRBV12-4 to TRBJ1-6, with unresolved D. Trimming took off 9 bases at V and 12 bases at J, with 15 bases between the two ends. The CDR3 contains 12 residues. The CDR3 DNA reads as TGTGCCAGTAGCCGGGTCCCCTTACCCCTCCACTTT. Its translation: CASSRVPLPLHF.

The chain is built from TRBV20-1 and TRBJ2-5; TRBD2 matches at 12 bases. There are 14 residues in the CDR3. The J segment lost 4 bases and the V segment lost 3 bases, leaving 3 bases of the junction unmatched. The V gene's germline CDR1 is DFQATT and CDR2 SNEGSKA (reference sequence). CDR3 sequence reads: CSARSTSGRETQYF. CDR3 bases: TGCAGTGCTAGGTCGACTAGCGGGAGAGAGACCCAGTACTTC.

Details on this clonotype: A read error may explain this, as a much larger clone is one base away. CDR3 nucleotides: TGTGCCAGCAGTTACGTGACAGGGGGCGGCGGAGAGACCCAGTACTTC. Amino acid sequence: CASSYVTGGGGETQYF. V gene TRBV6-5 combines with J gene TRBJ2-5; 10 bases map to TRBD1. This CDR3 is 16 amino acids long. Germline loops: CDR1 MNHEY, CDR2 SVGAGI. V dropped 2 bases and J dropped 4; count of bases not matched to a gene: 7.

On this clonotype: With a much larger clone just one base away, this may be a read error. The J gene is TRBJ2-1, the V gene TRBV6-1; 7 bases agree with TRBD2. CDR3 size: 15 residues. The germline V gene has CDR1 MNHNS and CDR2 SASEGT. V trimming: 1 base; J trimming: 10 bases; junction bases outside the gene matches: 10. The DNA of the CDR3 is TGTGCCAGCAGTGAAGAGGGTGGCGGGAGCCGGGAGCAGTTCTTC. Its translation is CASSEEGGGSREQFF.

CDR3 sequence: CASSVTEPSSYNEQFF. The CDR3 coding sequence is TGTGCCAGCAGCGTGACTGAACCGAGCTCCTACAATGAGCAGTTCTTC. The chain uses TRBV2 and TRBJ2-1; D is unclear. The CDR3 is 16 amino acids. Germline assignment: CDR1 SNHLY and CDR2 FYNNEI. Deletions cut 6 bases from V and 0 bases from J, with 15 bases between. The full variable domain, rest sourced from reference TRBV2 and TRBJ2-1, is EPEVTQTPSHQVTQMGQEVILRCVPISNHLYFYWYRQILGQKVEFLVSFYNNEISEKSEIFDDQFSVERPDGSNFTLKIRSTKLEDSAMYFCASSVTEPSSYNEQFFGPGTRLTVL.

Comments on this clonotype: At one boundary the junction diverges from the germline segment, which might be a read error. The genes are TRBV28 and TRBJ2-5; the match to TRBD2 covers 13 bases. The CDR3 loop spans 17 amino acids. Per the germline V gene, CDR1 is MDHEN and CDR2 is SYDVKM. The CDR3 DNA is TGTGTCAGCAGCTCCGGGACTAGCGGGATGCCGCAAGAGACCCAGTACTTC. Amino acids: CVSSSGTSGMPQETQYF.

With respect to this clonotype: Germline and junction disagree at one end, which may indicate a read error. The chain employs TRBV11-2 and TRBJ2-7, with 7 bases fitting TRBD2. CDR3 length equals 13 residues. The germline V gene encodes CDR1 SGHAT and CDR2 FQNNGV. The CDR3 DNA reads TGTGCCAGCAGCTTAAGGCCCAATACTAACGGGAGGTTT. Translation: CASSLRPNTNGRF.

Comment on this clonotype: Mismatch with germline at one junction end may stem from a read error. The chain is built from TRBV4-1 and TRBJ2-1; D possibly corresponds to TRBD2 (6 bases). Germline loops: CDR1 MGHRA, CDR2 YSYEKL. The CDR3 consists of 15 residues. The chain's CDR3 is CASSQISGYYNERFF. CDR3 nucleotides: TGCGCCAGCAGCCAGATTAGCGGCTACTACAATGAGCGGTTCTTC.

This clonotype was detected only a few times. The final CDR3 position lacks the conserved phenylalanine or tryptophan, pointing to a likely read error. CDR3: CASSLQAGETQYV. CDR3 DNA: TGCGCCAGCAGCCTCCAAGCGGGAGAGACCCAGTACGTC. V is TRBV5-1 and J is TRBJ2-5, with a tentative D call TRBD2 (6 bases). The CDR3 length is 13 residues. The V end lost 4 bases, the J end lost 4 bases, and 11 bases lay between the germline ends. The V gene's germline CDR1 is SGHRS and CDR2 YFSETQ.

This clonotype was picked up many times. This sequence joins TRBV5-1 and TRBJ2-1; unclear D gene. The CDR3 is 14 amino acids. Germline values: CDR1 SGHRS, CDR2 YFSETQ. V was clipped by 2 bases and J by 0 bases, with 6 bases between them. CDR3 sequence reads: CASSLGGSYNEQFF. In DNA, the CDR3 is TGCGCCAGCAGCTTAGGCGGCTCCTACAATGAGCAGTTCTTC. Full variable domain (outside the CDR3, taken from reference TRBV5-1 and TRBJ2-1): KAGVTQTPRYLIKTRGQQVTLSCSPISGHRSVSWYQQTPGQGLQFLFEYFSETQRNKGNFPGRFSGRQFSNSRSEMNVSTLELGDSALYLCASSLGGSYNEQFFGPGTRLTVL.